These 29 T cell receptor beta chains originate from one sample sequenced in a study of blood T cells in healthy people across ages. A sample-barcoded 5' primer and a J-beta primer mix were used in a second PCR of roughly 6 to 11 cycles. One entry per CDR3 protein results from TCRdb running MiXCR on the 5' RACE reads. The sample carries 1.5 million to 2 million distinct CDR3 sequences, approximately 28% recorded once. The specimen sequenced was blood. The receptors derive from a woman aged 30 to 39 in good health.

This clonotype was counted a few times. This chain links TRBV7-2 with TRBJ1-2, with 8 bases that match TRBD1. Germline V gene lookup returns CDR1 SGHTA and CDR2 FQGNSA. The length of the CDR3 is 16 residues. V shed 4 bases, J shed 5 bases, and the junction held 12 bases outside the gene matches. The chain's CDR3 is CASSWSSGGFAYGYTF. The CDR3 DNA reads as TGTGCCAGCAGCTGGAGCTCAGGGGGCTTCGCGTATGGCTACACCTTC.

This clonotype has only a few counts. The chain combines TRBV5-1 with TRBJ2-5; the match to TRBD1 covers 11 bases. Germline loops: CDR1 SGHRS, CDR2 YFSETQ. The CDR3 is made up of 14 amino acids. The V gene end was trimmed by 4 bases and the J gene end by 5 bases; junction bases not matched to a gene: 4. The CDR3 coding sequence is TGCGCCAGCAGCACGGGACAGGGGGAGGAGACCCAGTACTTC. It specifies CASSTGQGEETQYF.

This rearrangement joins TRBV20-1 to TRBJ2-1; D unclear. This CDR3 spans 13 amino acids. Germline CDR1 and CDR2: DFQATT and SNEGSKA (reference sequence). Trimming pared 5 bases from V and 7 bases from J, leaving 15 bases between. CDR3 nucleotide sequence: TGCAGTGCTTCCAGCGTGAGTTTTAATGAGCAGTTCTTC. This gives the protein CSASSVSFNEQFF.

This clonotype was counted between two and nine times. This rearrangement joins TRBV6-6 to TRBJ1-1; no clear D. This CDR3 comprises 14 residues. Deletions cut 11 bases from V and 1 base from J, with 17 bases between. Per germline, CDR1 MNHNY and CDR2 SVGAGI (reference sequence). DNA of the CDR3: TGTGCCGGCACCAACGATGCGGAGAACACTGAAGCTTTCTTT. Encoded protein: CAGTNDAENTEAFF.

For this clonotype: One end of the junction is discordant with germline, which a read error may explain. The genes are TRBV5-1 and TRBJ2-7; D may be TRBD2 (6 bases). CDR3 length: 15 amino acids. The germline gives CDR1 SGHRS, CDR2 YFSETQ. CDR3 sequence reads: CAGSTQLLGGGEQYF. The CDR3 bases are TGCGCCGGCAGCACACAGCTTTTGGGGGGTGGAGAGCAGTACTTC.

As concerns this clonotype: A much larger clone is a single base away; this may be a read error. V and J are TRBV7-9 and TRBJ1-1; D is uncertain. V lost 5 bases and J lost 3, with 16 bases in between. Per germline, CDR1 SEHNR and CDR2 FQNEAQ (reference sequence). The CDR3 is made up of 15 amino acids. CDR3 sequence: CASSPTPHVHTEAFF. CDR3 DNA: TGTGCCAGCAGCCCGACACCGCATGTCCACACTGAAGCTTTCTTT.

This clonotype has just a few counts. A junction boundary mismatches the germline segment, possibly from a read error. The J gene is TRBJ2-1, the V gene TRBV20-1, with TRBD2 matching over 9 bases. This CDR3 region has 14 residues. Germline CDR1 DFQATT, CDR2 SNEGSKA (reference sequence). The DNA for the CDR3 is TGCAGTGTTAGAGGGCTAGCGGGACATAATGAGCAGTTCTTC. This translates into CSVRGLAGHNEQFF.

Many counts were recorded for this clonotype. J is TRBJ2-5 and V is TRBV20-1, with D tentatively TRBD2 (5 bases). Trimming left V 4 bases short and J 4 bases short, with 19 bases between. Germline CDR1 DFQATT, CDR2 SNEGSKA (reference sequence). The CDR3 length is 15 residues. CDR3 nucleotide sequence: TGCAGTGCTATCCGAGAGCGGCTCCGGGGAGAGACCCAGTACTTC. It codes for CSAIRERLRGETQYF.

V is TRBV28 and J is TRBJ2-7, with D hard to call. This CDR3 spans 16 amino acids. V lost 3 bases and J 3 bases, leaving 18 bases between the germline ends. Germline V gene lookup returns CDR1 MDHEN and CDR2 SYDVKM. CDR3 residues: CASSLELGGRNYEQYF. The CDR3 DNA is TGTGCCAGCAGTTTGGAGCTTGGCGGCCGCAACTACGAGCAGTACTTC. Together with reference TRBV28 and TRBJ2-7, the CDR3 gives the full variable domain: DVKVTQSSRYLVKRTGEKVFLECVQDMDHENMFWYRQDPGLGLRLIYFSYDVKMKEKGDIPEGYSVSREKKERFSLILESASTNQTSMYLCASSLELGGRNYEQYFGPGTRLTVT.

In the case of this clonotype: The junction differs from germline at one of its ends, possibly a read error. V usage is TRBV6-5 and J usage is TRBJ2-6; D possibly matches TRBD1 or TRBD2 (5 bases each). CDR1 is MNHEY, CDR2 SVGAGI, per germline. The CDR3 spans 16 residues. The CDR3 is CASSGRPSSGANVRTF. The CDR3 bases are TGTGCCAGCTCGGGGCGGCCGAGCTCTGGGGCCAACGTCCGGACTTTC.

This chain joins TRBV20-1 and TRBJ2-7, with D possibly being TRBD1 or TRBD2 (6 bases each). V lost 6 bases, J lost 0 bases, and 15 bases lay in between. The germline gives CDR1 DFQATT, CDR2 SNEGSKA (reference sequence). The CDR3 length is 14 residues. The CDR3 is CSARERGLSYEQYF. Written as DNA, the CDR3 is TGCAGTGCCCGGGAACGGGGGCTCTCCTACGAGCAGTACTTC.

V and J are TRBV11-2 and TRBJ2-7; 7 bases line up with TRBD1. The junction had 6 bases not matched to a gene; V was cut back by 2 bases and J by 2 bases. This CDR3 has 15 residues. Germline V lookup: CDR1 SGHAT, CDR2 FQNNGV. The CDR3 protein is CASSLWDSETYEQYF. In nucleotides, the CDR3 is TGTGCCAGCAGCTTATGGGACAGCGAAACCTACGAGCAGTACTTC.

This clonotype was counted between two and nine times. V gene TRBV6-5 combines with J gene TRBJ2-2; D gene unclear. With 0 bases removed from V and 4 bases from J, the gap between germline ends came to 9 bases. Germline V gene sequence: CDR1 MNHEY, CDR2 SVGAGI. The CDR3 contains 15 residues. The CDR3, as DNA: TGTGCCAGCAGTTACTCGCTGGATCTCACCGGGGAGCTGTTTTTT. Its translation: CASSYSLDLTGELFF.

This clonotype has only one observation. This may be a read error, as it is one base from a much larger clone. The V and J genes are TRBV6-2 or TRBV6-3 and TRBJ2-5; D possibly corresponds to TRBD1 (6 bases). Germline V CDR1 and CDR2: MNHEY, SVGEGT. The CDR3 runs 14 residues. CDR3 region: CASSLGIHGQTLYF. The DNA for the CDR3 is TGTGCCAGCAGTCTAGGAATTCACGGACAGACCCTGTACTTC.

The chain joins TRBV29-1 to TRBJ2-6; maybe TRBD2 (6 bases). CDR1 is SQVTM and CDR2 is ANQGSEA in the germline V gene. The CDR3 length is 14 residues. The CDR3: CGAFGGSGANVLTF. CDR3 DNA: TGCGGCGCCTTCGGGGGCTCTGGGGCCAACGTCCTGACTTTC.

This clonotype was observed a few times. The chain combines TRBV18 with TRBJ1-1; D is possibly TRBD1 (5 bases). The germline CDR1 and CDR2 sequences are KGHSH and LQKENI. This CDR3 contains 14 residues. Deletions cut 6 bases from V and 4 bases from J, with 15 bases between. The CDR3 DNA sequence: TGTGCCAGCTCTCTCGACAGTTTGAGCACTGAAGCTTTCTTT. Its translation is CASSLDSLSTEAFF.

The chain recombines TRBV28 with TRBJ2-7, with TRBD1 as a possible D gene (6 bases). CDR3 length equals 14 residues. V was clipped by 5 bases and J by 5 bases, with 16 bases between them. Germline V gives CDR1 MDHEN, CDR2 SYDVKM. CDR3 sequence reads: CASSPYRESNEQYF. CDR3 bases: TGTGCCAGCAGTCCATACAGGGAATCGAACGAGCAGTACTTC.

The rearrangement uses TRBV3-1 and TRBJ2-7; D might be TRBD2 (6 bases). Germline lookup yields CDR1 LGHDT and CDR2 YNNKEL (reference sequence). The CDR3 runs to 15 residues. Trimming took 4 bases from V and 3 from J, leaving 16 bases between them. CDR3 nucleotide sequence: TGTGCCAGCAGCCGGCGAAGGAGGGCACTCTACGAGCAGTACTTC. Translated: CASSRRRRALYEQYF.

This clonotype was detected ten times or more. The chain has TRBV27 and TRBJ2-7, with TRBD1 matching 10 bases. This CDR3 region has 17 residues. The trim removed 5 bases at V and 1 base at J, leaving 11 bases unmatched. Per the germline V gene, CDR1 is MNHEY and CDR2 is SMNVEV (reference sequence). CDR3 coding DNA: TGTGCCAGCAGTCCATACCCAAGGGACAGGGGATCCTACGAGCAGTACTTC. Amino acid sequence: CASSPYPRDRGSYEQYF.

This chain connects TRBV28 to TRBJ2-3; the match to TRBD2 covers 8 bases. V lost 10 bases, J lost 2 bases, and 14 bases stayed unmatched. The CDR3 is 16 amino acids. In germline, CDR1 is MDHEN, CDR2 SYDVKM. Here the CDR3 reads CAIDTGGRGFTDTQYF. The CDR3 nucleotides read TGTGCCATCGACACGGGGGGGCGGGGGTTCACAGATACGCAGTATTTT. The full variable domain, with the rest looked up from reference TRBV28 and TRBJ2-3, is DVKVTQSSRYLVKRTGEKVFLECVQDMDHENMFWYRQDPGLGLRLIYFSYDVKMKEKGDIPEGYSVSREKKERFSLILESASTNQTSMYLCAIDTGGRGFTDTQYFGPGTRLTVL.

Remarks on this clonotype: Relative to the germline gene, one junction end is altered; a read error may explain this. This chain uses TRBV20-1 with TRBJ2-6; 7 positions agree with TRBD1. CDR1 is DFQATT, CDR2 SNEGSKA, per germline (reference sequence). The CDR3 spans 18 residues. CDR3 protein: CSARDLKTGSSGTNVLTF. Written as DNA, the CDR3 is TGCAGTGCTAGAGACCTAAAGACAGGGAGCTCTGGGACCAACGTCCTGACTTTC.

The rearrangement joins TRBV20-1 to TRBJ1-2, with unresolved D. The V end was cut by 4 bases, the J end by 8 bases, with 20 bases between. This CDR3 has 14 residues. In germline, CDR1 is DFQATT, CDR2 SNEGSKA (reference sequence). This CDR3 reads CSAKEGRLGHGYTF. CDR3 in DNA: TGCAGTGCTAAGGAGGGCCGCCTAGGCCACGGCTACACCTTC.

The V gene is TRBV11-2, the J gene TRBJ2-3; 10 positions agree with TRBD2. Looked up from germline, CDR1 is SGHAT and CDR2 is FQNNGV. V lost 1 base and J lost 6; bases outside the gene matches: 7. The CDR3 loop spans 16 amino acids. The CDR3 loop reads CASSLGLTSGLDTQYF. In DNA form, the CDR3 reads TGTGCCAGCAGCTTAGGATTGACTAGCGGGCTCGATACGCAGTATTTT.

The chain is built from TRBV6-2 or TRBV6-3 and TRBJ1-5, with D hard to call. The CDR3 extends over 12 amino acids. Germline loops: CDR1 MNHEY, CDR2 SVGEGT. Deletions cut 9 bases from V and 5 bases from J, with 11 bases between. In DNA, the CDR3 is TGTGCCAGTGCGGAAGGATATCAGCCCCAGCATTTT. Its protein product is CASAEGYQPQHF.

This clonotype was counted only a few times. Given a much more abundant clone one base away, this may be a read error. This chain joins TRBV7-3 and TRBJ1-6; D call uncertain. This CDR3 is 13 amino acids long. Per germline, CDR1 SGHTA and CDR2 FQGTGA. CDR3 in amino acids: CTSSRGSNSPLHF. CDR3 DNA: TGTACCAGCTCTCGGGGATCTAATTCACCCCTCCACTTT. Drawing the rest from reference TRBV7-3 and TRBJ1-6, the complete variable domain is GAGVSQTPSNKVTEKGKYVELRCDPISGHTALYWYRQSLGQGPEFLIYFQGTGAADDSGLPNDRFFAVRPEGSVSTLKIQRTERGDSAVYLCTSSRGSNSPLHFGNGTRLTVT.

This clonotype was observed a few times. The CDR3 DNA reads TGTGCCAGCAGCGCATATGCGGGGGGCGCTTATTCCTACAATGAGCAGTTCTTC. This codes for CASSAYAGGAYSYNEQFF. This sequence joins TRBV7-3 and TRBJ2-1, with TRBD2 identical over 8 bases. This CDR3 region has 18 residues. Germline V CDR1 and CDR2: SGHTA, FQGTGA. With 5 bases clipped from V and 1 base from J, the junction kept 13 bases outside the gene matches.

The chain links TRBV5-5 to TRBJ2-6; 7 bases map to TRBD1. This CDR3 contains 18 residues. The V segment lost 0 bases and the J segment 1 base; nucleotides outside the gene matches: 7. Germline lookup yields CDR1 SGHKS and CDR2 YYEKEE (reference sequence). The CDR3 nucleotides are TGTGCCAGCAGCTTGGCCAGGGACAGCCTTTCTGGGGCCAACGTCCTGACTTTC. It specifies CASSLARDSLSGANVLTF.

This clonotype has only one observation. One junction end disagrees with the germline gene, perhaps due to a read error. The CDR3 nucleotides read TGTGTCAGCAGTTTTGGGGGCTTTATTAGCAATGAGCAGTTCTTC. Its protein product is CVSSFGGFISNEQFF. The V gene is TRBV12-3 or TRBV12-4, the J gene TRBJ2-1; TRBD1 is a possible D gene (6 bases). The CDR3 consists of 15 residues.

This clonotype has more than one count but fewer than ten. This chain joins TRBV7-9 and TRBJ2-1; TRBD2 is a possible D gene (5 bases). The V end lost 2 bases, the J end lost 8 bases, and 16 bases lay between the germline ends. There are 15 residues in the CDR3. The germline gives CDR1 SEHNR, CDR2 FQNEAQ (reference sequence). The CDR3 loop is CASSLRTPGPDEQFF. The CDR3 nucleotides are TGTGCCAGCAGCTTACGGACTCCTGGTCCGGATGAGCAGTTCTTC.